The rows below give T cell receptor beta chains drawn from one sample of a study of T cell responses to AZD1222 COVID-19 vaccine. Profiled with immunoSEQ multiplex PCR; TCRdb holds only in-frame clones, not every one. The top ten clones hold around 45% of a sample with roughly 100,000 clones, 91% of them seen once. Sequencing was performed on peripheral blood, taken on day 0 of AZD1222 vaccination. These receptor sequences come from an adult in good health. Both conserved end residues are part of each CDR3. Each record gives: V gene, D gene, J gene, clone size, CDR3 protein, CDR3 DNA. The D gene is left open where the match is weak. The size of a clone is reported for some rows only, either as once, few or many, or as a class for expanded clones.

V gene: TRBV7-9
D gene: -
J gene: TRBJ1-6
clone size: -
CDR3 protein: CASMGGAWNSPLHF
CDR3 DNA: TGTGCCAGCATGGGGGGGGCTTGGAATTCACCCCTCCACTTT

V gene: TRBV18
D gene: -
J gene: TRBJ1-1
clone size: -
CDR3 protein: CASSPRGMNTEAFF
CDR3 DNA: TGTGCCAGCTCCCCGCGGGGAATGAACACTGAAGCTTTCTTT

V gene: TRBV29-1
D gene: TRBD1
J gene: TRBJ1-1
clone size: once
CDR3 protein: CSVRQGLNTEAFF
CDR3 DNA: TGCAGCGTTAGACAGGGCTTGAACACTGAAGCTTTCTTT

V gene: TRBV30
D gene: -
J gene: TRBJ2-1
clone size: few
CDR3 protein: CAWSRGGGGPQQFF
CDR3 DNA: TGTGCCTGGAGTCGGGGCGGGGGCGGACCCCAGCAGTTCTTC

V gene: TRBV7-2
D gene: TRBD2
J gene: TRBJ2-2
clone size: -
CDR3 protein: CASRFIAGATGELFF
CDR3 DNA: TGTGCCAGCAGGTTTATAGCGGGAGCCACCGGGGAGCTGTTTTTT

V gene: TRBV24-1
D gene: TRBD2
J gene: TRBJ2-5
clone size: -
CDR3 protein: CATSDNGGIETQYF
CDR3 DNA: TGTGCCACCAGTGATAACGGGGGGATCGAGACCCAGTACTTC

V gene: TRBV30
D gene: -
J gene: TRBJ2-7
clone size: -
CDR3 protein: CAWSPKHGTYEQYF
CDR3 DNA: TGTGCCTGGAGTCCAAAACACGGAACCTACGAGCAGTACTTC

V gene: TRBV10-3
D gene: -
J gene: TRBJ2-7
clone size: once
CDR3 protein: CAISGDGVGRVEQYF
CDR3 DNA: TGTGCCATCAGTGGGGACGGAGTGGGTCGGGTCGAGCAGTACTTC

V gene: TRBV7-9
D gene: -
J gene: TRBJ2-1
clone size: -
CDR3 protein: CASSGARGEQFF
CDR3 DNA: TGTGCCAGCAGCGGGGCCCGGGGTGAGCAGTTCTTC

V gene: TRBV6-2/TRBV6-3
D gene: -
J gene: TRBJ2-2
clone size: once
CDR3 protein: CASSYQGMTGELFF
CDR3 DNA: TGTGCCAGCAGTTACCAAGGGATGACCGGGGAGCTGTTTTTT

V gene: TRBV28
D gene: -
J gene: TRBJ1-4
clone size: -
CDR3 protein: CASSFGGWGEKLFF
CDR3 DNA: TGTGCCAGCAGTTTCGGGGGCTGGGGTGAAAAACTGTTTTTT

V gene: TRBV7-2
D gene: -
J gene: TRBJ2-2
clone size: once
CDR3 protein: CASSLNEPGGGELFF
CDR3 DNA: TGTGCCAGCAGCTTAAACGAACCCGGTGGGGGGGAGCTGTTTTTT

V gene: TRBV9
D gene: TRBD2
J gene: TRBJ2-1
clone size: -
CDR3 protein: CASSALSGTSGHYLSYNEQFF
CDR3 DNA: TGTGCCAGCAGCGCTCTTTCCGGGACTAGCGGGCATTATTTGTCCTACAATGAGCAGTTCTTC